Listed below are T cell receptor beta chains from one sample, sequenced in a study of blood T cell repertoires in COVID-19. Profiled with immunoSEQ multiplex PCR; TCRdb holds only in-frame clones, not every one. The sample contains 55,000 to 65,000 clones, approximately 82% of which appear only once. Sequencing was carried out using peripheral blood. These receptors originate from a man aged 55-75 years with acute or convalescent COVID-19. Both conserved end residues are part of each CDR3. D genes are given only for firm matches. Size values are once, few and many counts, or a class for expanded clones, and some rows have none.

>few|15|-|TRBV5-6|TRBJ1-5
TGTGCCAGCAGCTATACAGGTCCGGGCAATCAGCCCCAGCATTTT
CASSYTGPGNQPQHF
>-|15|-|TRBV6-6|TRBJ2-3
TGTGCCAGCAGTTTCAGGGGACCAATAACAGATACGCAGTATTTT
CASSFRGPITDTQYF
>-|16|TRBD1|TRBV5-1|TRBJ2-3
TGCGCCAGCAGCCGCCCCGGGACAGGGCTAGCAGATACGCAGTATTTT
CASSRPGTGLADTQYF
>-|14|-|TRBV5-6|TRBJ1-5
TGTGCCAGCAGCTTGTGGACACCCGATCAGCCCCAGCATTTT
CASSLWTPDQPQHF
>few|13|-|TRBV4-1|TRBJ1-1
TGCGCCAGCAGCCGTCCGAATCGGGCTGAAGCTTTCTTT
CASSRPNRAEAFF
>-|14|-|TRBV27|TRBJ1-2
TGTGCCAGCAGTTTAACCCGACAGGTCTATGGCTACACCTTC
CASSLTRQVYGYTF
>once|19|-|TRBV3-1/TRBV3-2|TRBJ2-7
TGTGCCAGCAGCCAAGATCCGGGACATCACCAGGGGTTCTCCTACGAGCAGTACTTC
CASSQDPGHHQGFSYEQYF
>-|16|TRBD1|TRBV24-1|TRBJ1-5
TGTGCCACCAGTGACCCCGGGACAGGGAGCAATCAGCCCCAGCATTTT
CATSDPGTGSNQPQHF
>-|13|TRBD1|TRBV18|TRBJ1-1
TGTGCCAGCTCTCAGGGGGTGAACACTGAAGCTTTCTTT
CASSQGVNTEAFF
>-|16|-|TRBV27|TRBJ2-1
TGTGCCAGCAGTCCAAACAGGATCGCGCGGTACAATGAGCAGTTCTTC
CASSPNRIARYNEQFF
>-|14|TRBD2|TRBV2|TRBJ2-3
TGTGCCAGCAGTCTGGGGGGGAGCACAGATACGCAGTATTTT
CASSLGGSTDTQYF
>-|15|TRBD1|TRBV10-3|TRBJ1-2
TGTGCCATCAGTGAGTTTATAGACAGGGGTAATGGCTACACCTTC
CAISEFIDRGNGYTF
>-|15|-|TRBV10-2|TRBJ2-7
TGCGCCAGCAGCCTCCGGGACAAACGATTCTACGAGCAGTACTTC
CASSLRDKRFYEQYF
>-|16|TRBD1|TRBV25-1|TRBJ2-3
TGTGCCAGCAGTGAATATGGGACAGGGAACACAGATACGCAGTATTTT
CASSEYGTGNTDTQYF
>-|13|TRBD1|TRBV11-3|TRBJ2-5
TGTGCCAGCAGCTGGGACAGGGCAGAGACCCAGTACTTC
CASSWDRAETQYF
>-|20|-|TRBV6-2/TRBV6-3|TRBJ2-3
TGTGCCAGCAGTCGTGAAGGGACACCACTAGAGCGGAGAGTCACAGATACGCAGTATTTT
CASSREGTPLERRVTDTQYF
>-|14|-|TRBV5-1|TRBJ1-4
TGCGCCAGCAGCTTGGACAGGTTTCCAGGAAAACTGTTTTTT
CASSLDRFPGKLFF
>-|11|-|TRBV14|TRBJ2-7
TGTGCCAGCAGCTCCAGGGCGGAGCAGTACTTC
CASSSRAEQYF
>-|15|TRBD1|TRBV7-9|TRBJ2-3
TGTGCCAGCAGCTCAAGGGGGCCAAATGAGGGTACGCAGTATTTT
CASSSRGPNEGTQYF
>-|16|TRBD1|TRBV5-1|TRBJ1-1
TGCGCCAGCAGCACCCAGACAGGGACCCTGAACACTGAAGCTTTCTTT
CASSTQTGTLNTEAFF
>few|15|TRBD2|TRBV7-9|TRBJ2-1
TGTGCCAGCAGCCTTAGCGGGGAACGGCTCAATGAGCAGTTCTTC
CASSLSGERLNEQFF
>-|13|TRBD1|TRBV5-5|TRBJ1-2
TGTGCCAGCAGCCTGGACAGGGGAATAGGCTACACCTTC
CASSLDRGIGYTF
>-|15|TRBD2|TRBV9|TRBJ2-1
TGTGCCAGCAGCCCAGCGGGGGGGGAGTACAATGAGCAGTTCTTC
CASSPAGGEYNEQFF
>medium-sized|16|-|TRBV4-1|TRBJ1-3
TGCGCCAGCAGCCAAGGGACAGCAGCCACGGGAAACACCATATATTTT
CASSQGTAATGNTIYF
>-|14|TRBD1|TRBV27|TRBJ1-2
TGTGCCAGCAGTTTCGACAGGGATGGCGATGGCTACACCTTC
CASSFDRDGDGYTF
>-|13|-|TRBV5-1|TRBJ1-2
TGCGCCAGCAGCCCAGGGAAAGACTATGGCTACACCTTC
CASSPGKDYGYTF
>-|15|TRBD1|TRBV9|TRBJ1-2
TGTGCCAGCAGCACCCGACAGGGAGGCGACTATGGCTACACCTTC
CASSTRQGGDYGYTF
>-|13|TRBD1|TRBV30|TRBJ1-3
TGTGCCTGGAGTGGGACAGGGGGAAACACCATATATTTT
CAWSGTGGNTIYF
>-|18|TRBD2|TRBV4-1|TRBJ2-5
TGCGCCAGCAGCCAAGATCGAAGTAGCGGGGTCCTCCAAGAGACCCAGTACTTC
CASSQDRSSGVLQETQYF
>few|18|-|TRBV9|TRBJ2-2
TGTGCCAGCAGCGTAGTACAAAGGGGCAGACCGAACACCGGGGAGCTGTTTTTT
CASSVVQRGRPNTGELFF
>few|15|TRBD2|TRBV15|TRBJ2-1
TGTGCCACCAGCAGAGAGCGGGGGGGTTACAATGAGCAGTTCTTC
CATSRERGGYNEQFF
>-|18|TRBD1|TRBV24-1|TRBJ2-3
TGTGCCACCAGTGACCGGGACAGACCCAGAACACGTGCAGATACGCAGTATTTT
CATSDRDRPRTRADTQYF
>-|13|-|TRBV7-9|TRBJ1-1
TGTGCCAGCAGCTTAGGGGGCGACACTGAAGCTTTCTTT
CASSLGGDTEAFF
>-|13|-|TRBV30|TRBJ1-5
TGTGCCTGGACCCAGGGGTTGGGTCAGCCCCAGCATTTT
CAWTQGLGQPQHF
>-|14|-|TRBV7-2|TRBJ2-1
TGTGCCAGCAGCACTACCCAACAGGGCGTTGAGCAGTTCTTC
CASSTTQQGVEQFF
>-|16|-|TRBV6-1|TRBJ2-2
TGTGCCAGCAGTGTCCAGCAGGGGACGAACACCGGGGAGCTGTTTTTT
CASSVQQGTNTGELFF
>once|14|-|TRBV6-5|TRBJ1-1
TGTGCCAGCAGTTACTTGGGTCGCGGAGCTGAAGCTTTCTTT
CASSYLGRGAEAFF
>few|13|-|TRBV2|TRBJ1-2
TGTGCCAGCAGTGAAGCCTTTCGGTATGGCTACACCTTC
CASSEAFRYGYTF
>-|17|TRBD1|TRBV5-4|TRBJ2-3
TGTGCCAGCAGATCGAACCAATGGACAGGGGCCACAGATACGCAGTATTTT
CASRSNQWTGATDTQYF
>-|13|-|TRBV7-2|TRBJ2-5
TGTGCCAGCAGCGCTAGGTCTGATGAGACCCAGTACTTC
CASSARSDETQYF
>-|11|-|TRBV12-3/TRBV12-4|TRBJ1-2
TGTGCCAGCAGTTCAGGGTATGGCTACACCTTC
CASSSGYGYTF
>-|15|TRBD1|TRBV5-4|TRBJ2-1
TGTGCCAGCAGCTTGAAGGGACAGGGGATCAATGAGCAGTTCTTC
CASSLKGQGINEQFF